This T cell receptor (beta chain) emerged from a study of graft-versus-host responses after intestinal transplantation. Overall study context: Each recipient received anti-thymocyte globulin induction, then tacrolimus and steroids for 2 to 3 years.

Germline lookup yields CDR1 MNHNS and CDR2 SASEGT. The length of the CDR3 is 15 residues. V shed 1 base and J shed 3 bases, with 11 bases lying between them. Notes on this clone: Its antigen is currently unknown.

Assay used: immunoSEQ multiplex PCR; TCRdb lists only in-frame clones, some missing. This table has approximately 75,000 clones, about 94% appearing once. Sequences were derived from unstimulated CD8+ T cells sorted from spleen or lymph node cells, sampled before intestinal transplant. The sequence derives from a human donor who received an intestinal transplant. The chain has TRBV6-1 and TRBJ2-3, with D possibly TRBD1 on 5 matching bases. As DNA, the CDR3 is TGTGCCAGCAGTGAAGAGTATCCAGGGACAGATACGCAGTATTTT. Amino acid sequence: CASSEEYPGTDTQYF.